This T cell receptor (beta chain) was observed in a study of cytomegalovirus exposure and HLA in healthy donors. Trimming took 3 bases from V and 0 from J, leaving 15 bases between them. Germline V gene lookup returns CDR1 LNHNV and CDR2 YYDKDF (reference sequence). The CDR3 sequence is 17 residues long. The PCR made use of 60 Vbeta and 13 Jbeta primers. Here immunoSEQ multiplex PCR was the method, and the copy in TCRdb shows in-frame clones only, minus some. The sample has roughly 200,000 clones; roughly 79% are singletons. The sequencing input was PBMCs. V and J are TRBV15 and TRBJ1-5; D is uncertain. The sequence was collected from a male donor in good health and CMV-seronegative. The CDR3 DNA is TGTGCCACCAGCAGCTCCCACGACTTGGTTAGCAATCAGCCCCAGCATTTT. Protein: CATSSSHDLVSNQPQHF.